This entry is about one T cell receptor beta chain. The same CDR3 also results from other DNA sequences found in this sample. These data are taken from a study of blood T cell repertoires in COVID-19. Study background: PBMCs, B-cell-depleted T cells, or T cells were the source of the cDNA or gDNA that made up the material.

Original data processing: How many nucleated cells were present was estimated from reference gene primer amplification. The repertoire was sequenced with immunoSEQ multiplex PCR; TCRdb's copy has only in-frame clones and lacks some. That table is the source of V, J and clone size, and D and trimming were worked out from the DNA. The sample lists around 250,000 clones, less than 90% seen once, with about 4.6% in the top ten. V dropped 8 bases and J dropped 1 base, with 12 bases sitting between them. The CDR3 totals 14 residues. CDR1 MNHEY and CDR2 SVGAGI come from the germline V gene. Sequencing was done on a sample of peripheral blood. This rearrangement joins TRBV6-5 to TRBJ1-5; possible D gene TRBD1, 6 bases. This TCR was sampled from a man aged 60 to 69 who had recovered from COVID-19. The CDR3, as DNA: TGTGCCAGCTCGAAGGACAGCAGCAATCAGCCCCAGCATTTT. It codes for CASSKDSSNQPQHF.